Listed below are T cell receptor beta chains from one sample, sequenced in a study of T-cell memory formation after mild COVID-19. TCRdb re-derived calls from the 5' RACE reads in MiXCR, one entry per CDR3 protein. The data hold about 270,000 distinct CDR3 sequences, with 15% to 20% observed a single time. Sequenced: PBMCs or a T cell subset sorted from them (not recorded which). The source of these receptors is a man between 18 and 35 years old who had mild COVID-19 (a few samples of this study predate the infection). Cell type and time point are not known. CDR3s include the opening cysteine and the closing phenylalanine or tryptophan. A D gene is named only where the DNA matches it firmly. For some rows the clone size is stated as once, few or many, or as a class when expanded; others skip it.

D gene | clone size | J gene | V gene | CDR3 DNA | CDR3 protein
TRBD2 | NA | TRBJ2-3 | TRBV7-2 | TGTGCCAGCAGCTCTAACCGGGGGGTCACAGATACGCAGTATTTT | CASSSNRGVTDTQYF
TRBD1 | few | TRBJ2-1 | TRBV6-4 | TGTGCCAGCAGATTCCGGGACAGGCTCAATGAGCAGTTCTTC | CASRFRDRLNEQFF
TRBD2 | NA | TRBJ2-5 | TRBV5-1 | TGCGCCAGCAGCTTACATTGGGGGGGCCAAGAGACCCAGTACTTC | CASSLHWGGQETQYF
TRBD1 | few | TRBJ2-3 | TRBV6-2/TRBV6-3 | TGTGCCAGCACCTCAGAGTGGGGACAGACCTTCACAGATACGCAGTATTTT | CASTSEWGQTFTDTQYF
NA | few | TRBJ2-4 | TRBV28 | TGTGCCAGCACCCTACCGGGGAATAGGGACATTCAGTACTTC | CASTLPGNRDIQYF
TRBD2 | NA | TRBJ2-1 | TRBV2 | TGTGCCAGCAGCGAGCAAGCGGGGGGTTACAATGAGCAGTTCTTC | CASSEQAGGYNEQFF
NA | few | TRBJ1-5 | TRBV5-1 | TGCGCCAGCAGTCCAACCGGGACACTTCATCAGCCCCAGCATTTT | CASSPTGTLHQPQHF
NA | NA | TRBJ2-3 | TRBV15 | TGTGCCACCAGCAGATTCCGGGGCTCATCGCATCGAACAGATACGCAGTATTTT | CATSRFRGSSHRTDTQYF
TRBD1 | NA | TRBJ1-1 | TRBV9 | TGTGCCAGCAGTGGGGGACAGGGAGGCACTGAAGCTTTCTTT | CASSGGQGGTEAFF
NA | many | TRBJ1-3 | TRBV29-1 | TGCTCGGGTTGGGGGATGGATGGAAACACCATATATTTT | CSGWGMDGNTIYF
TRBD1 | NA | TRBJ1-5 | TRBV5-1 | TGCGCCAGCAGCTTGGAGGGACAGCTTAATCAGCCCCAGCATTTT | CASSLEGQLNQPQHF
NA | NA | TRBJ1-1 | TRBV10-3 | TGTGCCATCAGCTATCAGGGTTCCACTGAAGCTTTCTTT | CAISYQGSTEAFF
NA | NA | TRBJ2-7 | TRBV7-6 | TGTGCCAGCAGCTCCCCGGGAGCAAGAGCCTACGAGCAGTACTTC | CASSSPGARAYEQYF
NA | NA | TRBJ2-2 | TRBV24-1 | TGTGCCACCAGTGTTGAGGCCGGGGAGCTGTTTTTT | CATSVEAGELFF
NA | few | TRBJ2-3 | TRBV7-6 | TGTGCCAGCAGCTTAGAGAACACAGATACGCAGTATTTT | CASSLENTDTQYF
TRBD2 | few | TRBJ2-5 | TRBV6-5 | TGTGCCAGCAGTTACTCGAGGCGGGGGGAAGAGACCCAGTACTTC | CASSYSRRGEETQYF
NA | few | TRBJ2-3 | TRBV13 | TGTGCCAGCAGCTCCCCAGCTGCGCAGTATTTT | CASSSPAAQYF
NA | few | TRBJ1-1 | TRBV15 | TGTGCCACCAGCAGGAACACTGAAGCTTTCTTT | CATSRNTEAFF
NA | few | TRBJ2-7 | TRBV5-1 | TGCGCCAGCAGCCCACCACAGACCACCTACGAGCAGTACTTC | CASSPPQTTYEQYF
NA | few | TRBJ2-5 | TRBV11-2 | TGTGCCAGCAGCTTAGCCAGGGGAGAGACCCAGTACTTC | CASSLARGETQYF
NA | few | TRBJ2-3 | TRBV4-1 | TGCGCCAGCAGCTCCAACCTGGGGCTTCCTTACACAGATACGCAGTATTTT | CASSSNLGLPYTDTQYF
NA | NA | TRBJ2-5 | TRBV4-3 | TGCGCCAGCAGCCAAGTAGGGGAGAGGGGCCAAGAGACCCAGTACTTC | CASSQVGERGQETQYF
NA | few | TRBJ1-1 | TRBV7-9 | TGTGCCAGCAGCCAACAGGAATCGAACACTGAAGCTTTCTTT | CASSQQESNTEAFF
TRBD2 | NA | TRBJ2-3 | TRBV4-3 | TGCGCCAGCAGCCAAGATCTTGGCGGGGGGCCCACAGATACGCAGTATTTT | CASSQDLGGGPTDTQYF
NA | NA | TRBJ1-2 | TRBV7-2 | TGTGCCAGCAGCCGGAGGGGTAACTATGGCTACACCTTC | CASSRRGNYGYTF
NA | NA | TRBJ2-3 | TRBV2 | TGTGCCAGCACTAGTAGCGGAAGCACAGATACGCAGTATTTT | CASTSSGSTDTQYF
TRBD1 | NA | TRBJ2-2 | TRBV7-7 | TGTGCTAGCCGTCGACAGGGGGCTAGGGAGCTGTTTTTT | CASRRQGARELFF
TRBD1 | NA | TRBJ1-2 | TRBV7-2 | TGTGCCAGCAGCGCCGGGACAGGGGGCTACACCTTC | CASSAGTGGYTF
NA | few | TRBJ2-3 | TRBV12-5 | TGTGCTAGTAGTGGCCCCTGGGGCAACAGTAATTCAGATACGCAGTATTTT | CASSGPWGNSNSDTQYF
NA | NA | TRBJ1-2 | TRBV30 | TGTGCCTGGAGTGTGGGAACTGGCTACACCTTC | CAWSVGTGYTF
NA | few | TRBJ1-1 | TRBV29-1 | TGCAGCGTTGACCTGACAGCTAACACTGAAGCTTTCTTT | CSVDLTANTEAFF
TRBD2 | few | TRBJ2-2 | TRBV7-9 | TGTGCCAGCACCAAGCGGGGGAACACCGGGGAGCTGTTTTTT | CASTKRGNTGELFF
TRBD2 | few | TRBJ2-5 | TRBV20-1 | TGCAGTGCTAGTAGCGGGGGGGCCCAAGAGACCCAGTACTTC | CSASSGGAQETQYF
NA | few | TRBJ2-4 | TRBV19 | TGTGCCAGTAGTGGCTCGGGGAGTGGCATTCAGTACTTC | CASSGSGSGIQYF
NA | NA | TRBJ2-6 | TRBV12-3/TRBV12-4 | TGTGCCAGCAGTTCTCTGGACAGCTCTGGGGCCAACGTCCTGACTTTC | CASSSLDSSGANVLTF
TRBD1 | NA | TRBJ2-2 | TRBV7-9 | TGTGCCAGCAGCTTAGCACAGGGGTGGAACACCGGGGAGCTGTTTTTT | CASSLAQGWNTGELFF
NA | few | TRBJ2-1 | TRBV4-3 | TGCGCCAGCAGCCAAGGAGGGGATGACAATGAGCAGTTCTTC | CASSQGGDDNEQFF
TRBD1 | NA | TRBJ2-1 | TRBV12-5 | TGTGCTAGTGGTTTGGCGGACAGGAGCTCCTACAATGAGCAGTTCTTC | CASGLADRSSYNEQFF
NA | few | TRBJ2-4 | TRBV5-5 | TGTGCCAGCACGACACAAGAAAACATTCAGTACTTC | CASTTQENIQYF
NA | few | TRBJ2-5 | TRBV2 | TGTGCCAGCCTTTGGGGGGCCGGAGAGACCCAGTACTTC | CASLWGAGETQYF
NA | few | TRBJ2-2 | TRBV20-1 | TGCAGTGCTAAGGACGGACCGAACACCGGGGAGCTGTTTTTT | CSAKDGPNTGELFF
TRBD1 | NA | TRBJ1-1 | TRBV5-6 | TGTGCCAGCAGCTTGGACAGGGGCTGGGCCTTGAACACTGAAGCTTTCTTT | CASSLDRGWALNTEAFF
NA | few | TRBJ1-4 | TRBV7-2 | TGTGCCAGCAGCCAACAGACCGGGACCAATGAAAAACTGTTTTTT | CASSQQTGTNEKLFF
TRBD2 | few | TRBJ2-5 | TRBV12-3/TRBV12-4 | TGTGCCAGCAGACCCCTAGCGGAAGAGACCCAGTACTTC | CASRPLAEETQYF
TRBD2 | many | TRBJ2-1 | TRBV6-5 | TGTGCCAGCAGTTACCCGACTAGCGGGGGGGTGAATGAGCAGTTCTTC | CASSYPTSGGVNEQFF
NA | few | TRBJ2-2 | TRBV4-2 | TGTGCCAGCAGCCAAGAGGGGGACAAACGAACAACCGGGGAGCTGTTTTTT | CASSQEGDKRTTGELFF